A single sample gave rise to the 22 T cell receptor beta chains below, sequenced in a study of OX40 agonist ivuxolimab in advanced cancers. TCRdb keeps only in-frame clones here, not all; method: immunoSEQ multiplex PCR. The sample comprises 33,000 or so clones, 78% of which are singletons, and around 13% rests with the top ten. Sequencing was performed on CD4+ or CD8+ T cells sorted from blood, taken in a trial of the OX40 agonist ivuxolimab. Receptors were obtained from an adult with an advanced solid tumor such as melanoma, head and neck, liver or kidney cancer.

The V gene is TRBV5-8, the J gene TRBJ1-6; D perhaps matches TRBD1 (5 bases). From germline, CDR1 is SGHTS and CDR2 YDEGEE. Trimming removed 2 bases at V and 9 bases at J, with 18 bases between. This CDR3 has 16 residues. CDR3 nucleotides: TGTGCCAGCAGCTTCGGGACCAACTCGGGAGGTTCACCCCTCCACTTT. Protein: CASSFGTNSGGSPLHF.

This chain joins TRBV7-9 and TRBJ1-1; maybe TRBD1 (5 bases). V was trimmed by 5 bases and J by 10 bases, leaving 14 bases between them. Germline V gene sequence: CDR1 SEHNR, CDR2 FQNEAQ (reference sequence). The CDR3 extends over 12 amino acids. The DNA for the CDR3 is TGTGCCAGCAGCAGAGACAGTGGGGGAGCTTTCTTT. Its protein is CASSRDSGGAFF.

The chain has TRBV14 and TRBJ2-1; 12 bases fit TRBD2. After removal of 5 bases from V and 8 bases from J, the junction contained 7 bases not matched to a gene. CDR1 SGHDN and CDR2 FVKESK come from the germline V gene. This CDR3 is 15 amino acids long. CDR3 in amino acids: CASSFGLAGRDEQFF. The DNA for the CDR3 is TGTGCCAGCAGCTTTGGACTAGCGGGGAGGGATGAGCAGTTCTTC.

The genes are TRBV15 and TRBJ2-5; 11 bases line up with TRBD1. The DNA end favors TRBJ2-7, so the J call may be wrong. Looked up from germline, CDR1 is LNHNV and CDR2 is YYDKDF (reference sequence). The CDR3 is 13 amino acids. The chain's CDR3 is CATGRDRGYEQYF. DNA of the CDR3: TGTGCCACCGGTAGGGACAGGGGGTACGAGCAGTACTTC.

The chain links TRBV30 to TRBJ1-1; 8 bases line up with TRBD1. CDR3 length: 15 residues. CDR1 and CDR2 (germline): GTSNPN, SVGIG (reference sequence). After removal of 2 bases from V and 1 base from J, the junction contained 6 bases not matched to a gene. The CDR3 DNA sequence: TGTGCCTGGAGTCCTAAGACAGGGGCGAACACTGAAGCTTTCTTT. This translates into CAWSPKTGANTEAFF. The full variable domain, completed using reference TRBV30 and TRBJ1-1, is SQTIHQWPATLVQPVGSPLSLECTVEGTSNPNLYWYRQAAGRGLQLLFYSVGIGQISSEVPQNLSASRPQDRQFILSSKKLLLSDSGFYLCAWSPKTGANTEAFFGQGTRLTVV.

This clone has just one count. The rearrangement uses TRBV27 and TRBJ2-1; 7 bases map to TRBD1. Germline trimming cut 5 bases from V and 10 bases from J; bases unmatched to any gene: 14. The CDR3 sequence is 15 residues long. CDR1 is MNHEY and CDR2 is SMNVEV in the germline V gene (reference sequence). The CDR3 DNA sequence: TGTGCCAGCAGTCCAAGGGGGCGGAGCCCCGGGGAGCAGTTCTTC. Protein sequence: CASSPRGRSPGEQFF.

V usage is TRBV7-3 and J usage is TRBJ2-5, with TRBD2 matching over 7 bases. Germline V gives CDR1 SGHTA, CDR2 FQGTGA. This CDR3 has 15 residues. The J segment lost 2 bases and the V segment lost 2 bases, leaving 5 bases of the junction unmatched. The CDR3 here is CASSLAAGRQETQYF. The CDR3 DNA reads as TGTGCCAGCAGCTTAGCAGCGGGGAGGCAAGAGACCCAGTACTTC.

DNA for the CDR3: TGTGCCAGTAGTATCGCGGGGGACCCCTATCAGCCCCAGCATTTT. This codes for CASSIAGDPYQPQHF. The rearrangement uses TRBV19 and TRBJ1-5, with D possibly matching TRBD1 (5 bases). The CDR3 has 15 amino acids. Between the trimmed V and J ends, which lost 3 bases and 5 bases, there was a span of 14 bases. Germline V gene data show CDR1 as LNHDA and CDR2 as SQIVND (reference sequence).

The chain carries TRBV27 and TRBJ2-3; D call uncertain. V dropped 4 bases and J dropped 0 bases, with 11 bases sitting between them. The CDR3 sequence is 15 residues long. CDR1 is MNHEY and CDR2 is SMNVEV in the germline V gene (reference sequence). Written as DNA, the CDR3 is TGTGCCAGCAGTTCGGGTTTTCTTAGCACAGATACGCAGTATTTT. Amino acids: CASSSGFLSTDTQYF.

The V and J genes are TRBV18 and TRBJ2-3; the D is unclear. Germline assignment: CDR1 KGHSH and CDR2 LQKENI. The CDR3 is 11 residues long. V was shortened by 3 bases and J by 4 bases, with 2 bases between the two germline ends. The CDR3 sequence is CASSPADTQYF. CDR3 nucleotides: TGTGCCAGCTCACCGGCAGATACGCAGTATTTT.

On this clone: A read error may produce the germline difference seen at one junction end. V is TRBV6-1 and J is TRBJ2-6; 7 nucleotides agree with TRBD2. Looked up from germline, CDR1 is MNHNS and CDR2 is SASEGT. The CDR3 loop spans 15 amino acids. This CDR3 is CASSSGNPGPNVLTF. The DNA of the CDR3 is TGTGCCAGCAGTAGCGGGAACCCTGGGCCCAACGTCCTGACTTTC.

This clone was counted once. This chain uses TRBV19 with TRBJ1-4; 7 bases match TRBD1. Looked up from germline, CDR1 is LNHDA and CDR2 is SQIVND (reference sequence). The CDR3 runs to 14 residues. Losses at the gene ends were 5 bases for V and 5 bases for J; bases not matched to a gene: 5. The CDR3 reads CASSYRGANEKLFF. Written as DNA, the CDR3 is TGTGCCAGTAGTTACAGGGGAGCGAATGAAAAACTGTTTTTT. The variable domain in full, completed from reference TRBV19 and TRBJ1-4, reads DGGITQSPKYLFRKEGQNVTLSCEQNLNHDAMYWYRQDPGQGLRLIYYSQIVNDFQKGDIAEGYSVSREKKESFPLTVTSAQKNPTAFYLCASSYRGANEKLFFGSGTQLSVL.

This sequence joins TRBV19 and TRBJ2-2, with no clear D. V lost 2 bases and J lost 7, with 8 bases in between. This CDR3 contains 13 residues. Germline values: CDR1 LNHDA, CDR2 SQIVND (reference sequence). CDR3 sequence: CASSISSSGELFF. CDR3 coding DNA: TGTGCCAGTAGTATAAGCTCAAGCGGGGAGCTGTTTTTT.

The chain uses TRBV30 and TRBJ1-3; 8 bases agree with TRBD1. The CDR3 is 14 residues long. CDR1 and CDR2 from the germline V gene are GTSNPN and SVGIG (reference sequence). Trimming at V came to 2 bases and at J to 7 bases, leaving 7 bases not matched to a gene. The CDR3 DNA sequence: TGTGCCTGGAGTACAGGGGGGGCCGGTAACACCATATATTTT. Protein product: CAWSTGGAGNTIYF.

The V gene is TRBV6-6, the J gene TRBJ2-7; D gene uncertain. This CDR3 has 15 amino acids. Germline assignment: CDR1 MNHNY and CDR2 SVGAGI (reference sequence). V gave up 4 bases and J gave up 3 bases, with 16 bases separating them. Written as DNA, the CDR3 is TGTGCCAGCAGTTTAGACATAGACTCAGTCTACGAGCAGTACTTC. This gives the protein CASSLDIDSVYEQYF.

In DNA form, the CDR3 reads TGTGCCAGCAGCTTAGGGACAGTATCATTTAACTATGGCTACACCTTC. Encoded protein: CASSLGTVSFNYGYTF. J is TRBJ1-2 and V is TRBV7-9; D might be TRBD1 (6 bases). The CDR3 runs to 16 residues. The V end was cut by 1 base, the J end by 1 base, with 13 bases between. Germline V gene sequence: CDR1 SEHNR, CDR2 FQNEAQ (reference sequence).

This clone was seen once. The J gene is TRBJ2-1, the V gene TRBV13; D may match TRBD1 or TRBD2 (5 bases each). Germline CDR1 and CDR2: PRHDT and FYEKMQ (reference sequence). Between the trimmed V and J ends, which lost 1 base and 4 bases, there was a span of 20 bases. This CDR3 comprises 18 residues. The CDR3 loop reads CASSLARGDGAQYNEQFF. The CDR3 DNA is TGTGCCAGCAGCTTAGCCCGGGGAGACGGGGCGCAGTACAATGAGCAGTTCTTC.

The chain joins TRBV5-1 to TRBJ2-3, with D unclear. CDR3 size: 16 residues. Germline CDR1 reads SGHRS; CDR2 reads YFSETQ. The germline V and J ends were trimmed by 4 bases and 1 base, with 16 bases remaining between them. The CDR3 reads CASSPGSVMGTDTQYF. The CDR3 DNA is TGCGCCAGCAGCCCGGGTTCGGTTATGGGCACAGATACGCAGTATTTT.

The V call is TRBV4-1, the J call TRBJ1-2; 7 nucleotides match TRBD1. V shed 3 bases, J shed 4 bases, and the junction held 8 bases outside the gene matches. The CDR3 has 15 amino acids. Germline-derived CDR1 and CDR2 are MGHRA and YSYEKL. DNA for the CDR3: TGCGCCAGCAGCCAGCCCGACAGGGAGACCTATGGCTACACCTTC. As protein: CASSQPDRETYGYTF.

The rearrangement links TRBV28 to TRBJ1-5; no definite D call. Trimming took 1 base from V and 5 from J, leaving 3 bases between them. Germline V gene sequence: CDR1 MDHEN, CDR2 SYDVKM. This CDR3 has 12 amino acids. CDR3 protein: CASSLFHQPQHF. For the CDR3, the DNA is TGTGCCAGCAGTTTATTCCATCAGCCCCAGCATTTT.

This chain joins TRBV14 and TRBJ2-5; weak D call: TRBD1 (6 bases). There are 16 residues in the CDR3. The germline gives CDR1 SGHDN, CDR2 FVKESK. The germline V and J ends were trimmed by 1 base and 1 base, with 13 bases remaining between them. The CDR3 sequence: CASSQGGGAPQETQYF. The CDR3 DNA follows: TGTGCCAGCAGCCAAGGTGGGGGCGCCCCCCAAGAGACCCAGTACTTC.

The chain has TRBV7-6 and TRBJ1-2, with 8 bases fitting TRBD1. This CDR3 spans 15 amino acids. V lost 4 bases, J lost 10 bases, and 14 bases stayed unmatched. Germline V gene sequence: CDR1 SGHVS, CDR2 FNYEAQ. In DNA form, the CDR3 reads TGTGCCAGCAGCTCAAAGGGGACAGGAAGCGTGGACTACACCTTC. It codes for CASSSKGTGSVDYTF.